Each of the 20 T cell receptor beta chains below was sequenced from the same sample in a study of T cell responses to AZD1222 COVID-19 vaccine. TCRdb's table, derived via immunoSEQ multiplex PCR, lists solely in-frame clones and lacks some. The sample has some 130,000 clones; 85% to 90% are singletons. The source was peripheral blood, collected on day 0 of AZD1222 vaccination. All receptors derive from an adult in good health.

The CDR3 DNA reads as TGTGCCAGCAGCTTAACGGGCGGGAGGGCCACCGGCAATGAGCAGTTCTTC. Translated: CASSLTGGRATGNEQFF. The chain carries TRBV7-9 and TRBJ2-1; 9 bases are a match to TRBD2. Germline values: CDR1 SEHNR, CDR2 FQNEAQ (reference sequence). The ends lost 2 bases at V and 6 bases at J; junction bases unmatched: 11. The CDR3 consists of 17 residues.

The CDR3 coding sequence is TGTGCCACCAGTGATACCCGAGGGGAGCCCCAGCATTTT. Protein sequence: CATSDTRGEPQHF. The chain has TRBV24-1 and TRBJ1-5; D may be TRBD1 (5 bases). Germline CDR1 is KGHDR and CDR2 is SFDVKD. V was cut by 3 bases and J by 8 bases, with 10 bases left in between. The CDR3 consists of 13 residues.

The chain employs TRBV7-3 and TRBJ1-3, with D perhaps TRBD1 (6 bases). Deletions cut 2 bases from V and 0 bases from J, with 8 bases between. In germline, CDR1 is SGHTA, CDR2 FQGTGA. This CDR3 comprises 15 residues. The chain's CDR3 is CASSLQGSSGNTIYF. CDR3 sequence (DNA): TGTGCCAGCAGCTTACAGGGGAGCTCTGGAAACACCATATATTTT.

V and J are TRBV7-3 and TRBJ2-1; D gene ambiguous. CDR1 and CDR2 from the germline V gene are SGHTA and FQGTGA. CDR3 size: 12 residues. V lost 5 bases, J lost 5 bases, and 7 bases lay in between. In DNA, the CDR3 is TGTGCCAGCAGCCCAGATCACAATGAGCAGTTCTTC. It specifies CASSPDHNEQFF. The entire variable domain, with the rest obtained from reference TRBV7-3 and TRBJ2-1, is as follows: GAGVSQTPSNKVTEKGKYVELRCDPISGHTALYWYRQSLGQGPEFLIYFQGTGAADDSGLPNDRFFAVRPEGSVSTLKIQRTERGDSAVYLCASSPDHNEQFFGPGTRLTVL.

The chain uses TRBV5-1 and TRBJ2-7; TRBD1 is a possible D gene (6 bases). Deletions cut 4 bases from V and 5 bases from J, with 16 bases between. This CDR3 is built from 14 residues. CDR1 is SGHRS and CDR2 is YFSETQ in the germline V gene. In DNA, the CDR3 is TGCGCCAGCAGCGCCGAGGGGGTAACTGACGAGCAGTACTTC. It encodes CASSAEGVTDEQYF.

This rearrangement joins TRBV2 to TRBJ1-1; a possible D gene is TRBD1 (6 bases). V was pared by 6 bases and J by 2 bases, with 10 bases between. Germline V gives CDR1 SNHLY, CDR2 FYNNEI. The CDR3 length is 13 residues. As DNA, the CDR3 is TGTGCCAGCAGCGTACAGGGAAACACTGAAGCTTTCTTT. Translated, it gives CASSVQGNTEAFF.

As regards this clone: At one boundary the junction diverges from the germline segment, which might be a read error. This chain's CDR3 is CASSLYDARDF. The CDR3 nucleotides read TGTGCCAGCAGCTTGTACGACGCCCGGGATTTT. The V call is TRBV5-6, the J call TRBJ1-3; D uncertain. The CDR3 length is 11 residues. Germline V gene sequence: CDR1 SGHDT, CDR2 YYEEEE.

The V gene is TRBV11-2, the J gene TRBJ2-1; 12 bases are shared with TRBD1. This CDR3 is built from 15 residues. V lost 6 bases, J lost 8 bases, and 8 bases stayed unmatched. Germline-derived CDR1 and CDR2 are SGHAT and FQNNGV. The CDR3 region has the DNA TGTGCCAGCAGTACCGGGACAGGGGGCTGGTATGAGCAGTTCTTC. Its translation is CASSTGTGGWYEQFF.

The V and J genes are TRBV5-1 and TRBJ1-1; 7 bases are a match to TRBD1. The CDR3 extends over 14 amino acids. Germline assignment: CDR1 SGHRS and CDR2 YFSETQ. V lost 0 bases and J lost 5; bases outside the gene matches: 4. The CDR3 nucleotides are TGCGCCAGCAGCTTGGACGCAGGGGGAACTGAAGCTTTCTTT. It translates to CASSLDAGGTEAFF.

The chain employs TRBV4-1 and TRBJ2-3; D possibly matches TRBD1 or TRBD2 (6 bases each). The CDR3 is 19 residues long. Trimming removed 4 bases from V and 0 bases from J, with 23 bases in between. Germline V lookup: CDR1 MGHRA, CDR2 YSYEKL. The CDR3 loop reads CASSPGEGVAGPSTDTQYF. The CDR3 nucleotides read TGCGCCAGCAGCCCGGGAGAGGGGGTGGCGGGGCCAAGCACAGATACGCAGTATTTT.

In regard to this clone: The junction shows a germline mismatch at one end, possibly a read error. V gene TRBV27 combines with J gene TRBJ1-2; no firm D call. The CDR3 is 15 amino acids. From germline, CDR1 is MNHEY and CDR2 SMNVEV (reference sequence). The CDR3 DNA is TGTGCCAGCAGTCTATCCGCCGGACGGGGTTCTGGCTACACCTTC. Its translation is CASSLSAGRGSGYTF.

V is TRBV11-2 and J is TRBJ1-1; 8 positions agree with TRBD1. The V and J ends lost 1 base and 1 base, in that order; junction bases with no gene match: 5. Germline V gene lookup returns CDR1 SGHAT and CDR2 FQNNGV. The CDR3 consists of 16 residues. CDR3 in amino acids: CASSLAGTGKNTEAFF. The CDR3 DNA reads as TGTGCCAGCAGCTTAGCGGGGACAGGCAAGAACACTGAAGCTTTCTTT.

The V and J genes are TRBV7-9 and TRBJ1-3, with D unresolved. The V end lost 4 bases, the J end lost 0 bases, and 7 bases lay between the germline ends. This CDR3 has 14 residues. Germline loops: CDR1 SEHNR, CDR2 FQNEAQ (reference sequence). The CDR3 spells CASSSANSGNTIYF. In nucleotides, the CDR3 is TGTGCCAGCAGCTCGGCAAACTCTGGAAACACCATATATTTT.

The V and J genes are TRBV18 and TRBJ2-1; 10 bases match TRBD2. The germline gives CDR1 KGHSH, CDR2 LQKENI. J gave up 13 bases and V 4 bases, and 10 bases lay outside the gene matches. This CDR3 is 14 amino acids long. The CDR3 loop is CASSHSQSGRAQFF. The CDR3 coding sequence is TGTGCCAGCTCACACTCCCAGAGCGGGAGGGCCCAGTTCTTC.

The chain recombines TRBV27 with TRBJ2-1, with D perhaps TRBD2 (6 bases). Trimming removed 5 bases from V and 6 bases from J, with 11 bases in between. The CDR3 contains 13 residues. Germline CDR1 is MNHEY and CDR2 is SMNVEV (reference sequence). The CDR3 DNA sequence: TGTGCCAGCAGTAGACAGACTAGCAATGAGCAGTTCTTC. Translating gives CASSRQTSNEQFF.

The chain carries TRBV20-1 and TRBJ1-2; D gene unclear. V lost 5 bases and J 0 bases, leaving 4 bases between the germline ends. Per the germline V gene, CDR1 is DFQATT and CDR2 is SNEGSKA (reference sequence). The CDR3 is 11 residues long. CDR3 loop: CSAYANYGYTF. The CDR3 region has the DNA TGCAGTGCTTACGCTAACTATGGCTACACCTTC.

This chain links TRBV5-1 with TRBJ1-1; a possible D gene is TRBD1 (5 bases). The V and J ends lost 3 bases and 0 bases respectively, with 9 bases between them. Germline assignment: CDR1 SGHRS and CDR2 YFSETQ. The CDR3 is 14 amino acids. CDR3 loop: CASSSQVMNTEAFF. DNA of the CDR3: TGCGCCAGCAGCTCACAGGTTATGAACACTGAAGCTTTCTTT.

J is TRBJ2-1 and V is TRBV19; 7 nucleotides line up with TRBD1. Germline values: CDR1 LNHDA, CDR2 SQIVND (reference sequence). V was clipped by 2 bases and J by 1 base; unmatched bases: 8. The CDR3 spans 17 residues. The CDR3 DNA sequence: TGTGCCAGTAGTATATCTTGGGCAGGGGGATCCTACAATGAGCAGTTCTTC. This gives the protein CASSISWAGGSYNEQFF.

This chain uses TRBV24-1 with TRBJ2-1; TRBD2 agrees at 8 bases. The V gene end was trimmed by 5 bases and the J gene end by 6 bases; junction bases not matched to a gene: 8. CDR1 KGHDR and CDR2 SFDVKD come from the germline V gene. This CDR3 is built from 15 residues. CDR3 protein: CATSAPSSGINEQFF. The CDR3 DNA follows: TGTGCCACCAGTGCCCCGAGTAGCGGGATCAATGAGCAGTTCTTC.

The V gene is TRBV6-5, the J gene TRBJ1-5; TRBD1 is a possible D gene (5 bases). Per germline, CDR1 MNHEY and CDR2 SVGAGI. CDR3 size: 14 residues. V lost 7 bases, J lost 2 bases, and 12 bases lay in between. CDR3 region: CASMQWGRNQPQHF. In DNA, the CDR3 is TGTGCCAGCATGCAGTGGGGACGCAATCAGCCCCAGCATTTT.